This T cell receptor (beta chain) was captured in a study of breast tumors, draining lymph nodes, adjacent tissues. Axillary draining lymph nodes of breast cancer patients supplied the node samples. TCRdb re-called the multiplex PCR reads with MiXCR, one entry per CDR3 protein. The sample lists 140,000 or so distinct CDR3 sequences; 30% to 35% were seen once. Losses at the gene ends were 6 bases for V and 10 bases for J; bases not matched to a gene: 5. The CDR3 runs to 12 residues. Germline V lookup: CDR1 DFQATT, CDR2 SNEGSKA (reference sequence). What was sequenced was axillary lymph node tissue. V is TRBV20-1 and J is TRBJ1-6, with 8 bases aligning to TRBD1. The clonotype originates from a female donor with breast cancer. Some clones in this sample may be carry-over from other donors' samples. CDR3 protein: CSASQGASPLHF. The CDR3 DNA follows: TGCAGTGCATCGCAGGGGGCCTCACCCCTCCACTTT.